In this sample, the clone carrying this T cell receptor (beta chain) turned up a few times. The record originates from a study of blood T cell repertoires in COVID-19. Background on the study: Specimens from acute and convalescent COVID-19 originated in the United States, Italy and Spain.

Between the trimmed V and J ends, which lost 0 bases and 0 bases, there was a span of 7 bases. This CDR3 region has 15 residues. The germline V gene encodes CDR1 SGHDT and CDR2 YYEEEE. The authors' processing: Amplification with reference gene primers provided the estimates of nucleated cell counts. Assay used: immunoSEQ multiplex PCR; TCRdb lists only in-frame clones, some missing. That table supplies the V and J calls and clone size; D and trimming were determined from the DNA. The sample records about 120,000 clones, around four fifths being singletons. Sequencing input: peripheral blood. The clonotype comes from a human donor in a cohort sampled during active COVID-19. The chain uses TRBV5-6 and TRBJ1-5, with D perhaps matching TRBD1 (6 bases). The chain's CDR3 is CASSLGQASNQPQHF. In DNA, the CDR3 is TGTGCCAGCAGCTTGGGACAGGCTAGCAATCAGCCCCAGCATTTT.